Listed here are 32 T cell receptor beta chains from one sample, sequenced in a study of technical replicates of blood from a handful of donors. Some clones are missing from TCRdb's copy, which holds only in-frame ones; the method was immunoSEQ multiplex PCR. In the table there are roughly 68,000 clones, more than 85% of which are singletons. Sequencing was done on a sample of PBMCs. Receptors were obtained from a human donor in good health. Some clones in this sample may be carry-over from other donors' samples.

CDR3 sequence reads: CAWSVRGFGSPLHF. CDR3 in DNA: TGTGCCTGGAGTGTACGAGGGTTTGGTTCACCCCTCCACTTT. The chain carries TRBV30 and TRBJ1-6; D is ambiguous. This CDR3 is built from 14 residues. Trimming shortened V by 0 bases and J by 9 bases, and 12 bases separated the two germline ends. Looked up from germline, CDR1 is GTSNPN and CDR2 is SVGIG (reference sequence).

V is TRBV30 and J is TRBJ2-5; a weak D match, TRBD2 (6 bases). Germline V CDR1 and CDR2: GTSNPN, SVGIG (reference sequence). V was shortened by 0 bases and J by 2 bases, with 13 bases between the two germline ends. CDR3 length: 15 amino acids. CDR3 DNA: TGTGCCTGGAGTGTTCCGGGGGTACTACAAGAGACCCAGTACTTC. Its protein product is CAWSVPGVLQETQYF.

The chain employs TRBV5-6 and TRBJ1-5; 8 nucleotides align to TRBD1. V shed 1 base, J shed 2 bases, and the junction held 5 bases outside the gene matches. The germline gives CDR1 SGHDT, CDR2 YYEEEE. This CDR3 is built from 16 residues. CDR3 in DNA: TGTGCCAGCAGCTTGCAAGCAGGGGGCGGCAATCAGCCCCAGCATTTT. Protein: CASSLQAGGGNQPQHF.

The CDR3 DNA reads as TGTGCCAGCACCGGAGAACTAGCGGGGGGGACTGAGCAGTTCTTC. Its protein is CASTGELAGGTEQFF. J is TRBJ2-1 and V is TRBV5-4; 13 bases map to TRBD2. The germline gives CDR1 SGHNT, CDR2 YYREEE (reference sequence). J gave up 9 bases and V 6 bases, and 9 bases lay outside the gene matches. This CDR3 spans 15 amino acids.

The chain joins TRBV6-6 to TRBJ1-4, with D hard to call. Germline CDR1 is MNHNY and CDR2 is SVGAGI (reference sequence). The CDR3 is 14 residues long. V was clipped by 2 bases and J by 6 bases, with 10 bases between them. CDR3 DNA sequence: TGTGCCAGCAGTTACACTGCTAAATATGAAAAACTGTTTTTT. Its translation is CASSYTAKYEKLFF.

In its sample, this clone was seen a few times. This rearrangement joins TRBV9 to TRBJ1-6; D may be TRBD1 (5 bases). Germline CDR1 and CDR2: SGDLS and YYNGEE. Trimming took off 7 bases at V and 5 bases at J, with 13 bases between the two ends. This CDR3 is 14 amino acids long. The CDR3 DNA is TGTGCCAGCGGGGGGACGGTCGATAATTCACCCCTCCACTTT. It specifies CASGGTVDNSPLHF.

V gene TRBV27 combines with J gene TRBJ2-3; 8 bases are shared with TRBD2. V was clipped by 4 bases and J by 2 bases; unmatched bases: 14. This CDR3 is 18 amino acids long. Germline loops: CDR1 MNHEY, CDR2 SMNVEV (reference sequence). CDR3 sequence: CASSSTPTSALSTDTQYF. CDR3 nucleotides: TGTGCCAGCAGTTCCACTCCGACTAGCGCCTTATCCACAGATACGCAGTATTTT.

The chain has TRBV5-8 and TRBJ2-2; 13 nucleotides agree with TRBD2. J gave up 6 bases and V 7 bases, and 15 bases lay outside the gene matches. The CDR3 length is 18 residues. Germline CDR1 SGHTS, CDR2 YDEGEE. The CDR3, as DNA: TGTGCCAGCGCTCCGGGACTAGCGGGGCTAACGGTCCCCGGGGAGCTGTTTTTT. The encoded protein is CASAPGLAGLTVPGELFF.

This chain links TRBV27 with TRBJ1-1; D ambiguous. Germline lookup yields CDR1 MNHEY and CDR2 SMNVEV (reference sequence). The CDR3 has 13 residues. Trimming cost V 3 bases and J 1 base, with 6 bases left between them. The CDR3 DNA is TGTGCCAGCAGTTTGAGGAAGAACACTGAAGCTTTCTTT. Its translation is CASSLRKNTEAFF.

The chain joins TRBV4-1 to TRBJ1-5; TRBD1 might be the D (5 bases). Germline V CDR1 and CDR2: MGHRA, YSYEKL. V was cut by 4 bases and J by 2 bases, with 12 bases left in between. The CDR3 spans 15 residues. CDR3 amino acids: CASSLGGWGNQPQHF. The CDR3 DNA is TGCGCCAGCAGCCTGGGGGGATGGGGCAATCAGCCCCAGCATTTT.

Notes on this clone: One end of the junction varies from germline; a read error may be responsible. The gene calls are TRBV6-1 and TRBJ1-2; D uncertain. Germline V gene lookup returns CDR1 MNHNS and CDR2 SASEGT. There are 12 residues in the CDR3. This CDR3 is CASGEAGYGYTF. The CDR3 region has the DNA TGTGCCAGCGGTGAGGCTGGCTATGGCTACACCTTC.

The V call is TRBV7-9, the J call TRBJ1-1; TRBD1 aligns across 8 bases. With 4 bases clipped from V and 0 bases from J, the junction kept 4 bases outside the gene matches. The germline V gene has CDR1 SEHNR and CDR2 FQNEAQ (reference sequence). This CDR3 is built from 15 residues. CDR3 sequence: CASSSSGGLNTEAFF. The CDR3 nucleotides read TGTGCCAGCAGCTCGTCAGGGGGCCTGAACACTGAAGCTTTCTTT. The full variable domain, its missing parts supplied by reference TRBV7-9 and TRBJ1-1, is DTGVSQNPRHKITKRGQNVTFRCDPISEHNRLYWYRQTLGQGPEFLTYFQNEAQLEKSRLLSDRFSAERPKGSFSTLEIQRTEQGDSAMYLCASSSSGGLNTEAFFGQGTRLTVV.

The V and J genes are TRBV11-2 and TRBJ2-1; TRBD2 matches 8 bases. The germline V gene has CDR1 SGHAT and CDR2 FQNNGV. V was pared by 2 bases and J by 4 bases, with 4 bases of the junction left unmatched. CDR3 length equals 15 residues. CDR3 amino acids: CASSLSASGYNEQFF. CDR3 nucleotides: TGTGCCAGCAGCTTATCGGCTAGCGGGTACAATGAGCAGTTCTTC. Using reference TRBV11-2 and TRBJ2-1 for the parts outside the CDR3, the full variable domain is EAGVAQSPRYKIIEKRQSVAFWCNPISGHATLYWYQQILGQGPKLLIQFQNNGVVDDSQLPKDRFSAERLKGVDSTLKIQPAKLEDSAVYLCASSLSASGYNEQFFGPGTRLTVL.

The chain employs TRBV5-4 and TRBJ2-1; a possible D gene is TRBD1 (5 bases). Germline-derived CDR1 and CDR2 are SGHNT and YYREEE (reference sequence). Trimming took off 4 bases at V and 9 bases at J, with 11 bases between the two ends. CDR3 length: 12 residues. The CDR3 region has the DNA TGTGCCAGCAGCCAAGGGGTGACTGAGCAGTTCTTC. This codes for CASSQGVTEQFF.

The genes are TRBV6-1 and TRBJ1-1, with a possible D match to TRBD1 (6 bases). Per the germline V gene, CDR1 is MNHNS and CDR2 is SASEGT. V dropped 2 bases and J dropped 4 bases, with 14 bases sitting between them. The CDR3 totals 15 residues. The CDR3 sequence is CASSELAQGFTEAFF. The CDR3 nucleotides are TGTGCCAGCAGTGAATTGGCGCAGGGGTTCACTGAAGCTTTCTTT.

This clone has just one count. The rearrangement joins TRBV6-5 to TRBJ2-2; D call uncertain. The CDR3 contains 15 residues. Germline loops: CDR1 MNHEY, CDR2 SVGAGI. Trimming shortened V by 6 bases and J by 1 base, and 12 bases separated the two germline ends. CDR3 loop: CASRIWARNTGELFF. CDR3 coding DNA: TGTGCCAGCAGGATTTGGGCGAGGAACACCGGGGAGCTGTTTTTT.

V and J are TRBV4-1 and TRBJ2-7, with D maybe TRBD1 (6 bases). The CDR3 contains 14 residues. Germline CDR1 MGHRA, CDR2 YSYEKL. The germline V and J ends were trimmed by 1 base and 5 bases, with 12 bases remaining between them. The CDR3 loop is CASSQGRGANEQYF. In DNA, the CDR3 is TGCGCCAGCAGCCAAGGCAGGGGAGCGAACGAGCAGTACTTC.

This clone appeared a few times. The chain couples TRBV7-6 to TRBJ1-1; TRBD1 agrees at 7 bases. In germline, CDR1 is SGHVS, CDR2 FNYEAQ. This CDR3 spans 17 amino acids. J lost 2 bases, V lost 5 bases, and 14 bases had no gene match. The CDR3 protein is CASSAIIQGGPNTEAFF. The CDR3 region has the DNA TGTGCCAGCAGCGCTATAATTCAGGGGGGCCCTAACACTGAAGCTTTCTTT.

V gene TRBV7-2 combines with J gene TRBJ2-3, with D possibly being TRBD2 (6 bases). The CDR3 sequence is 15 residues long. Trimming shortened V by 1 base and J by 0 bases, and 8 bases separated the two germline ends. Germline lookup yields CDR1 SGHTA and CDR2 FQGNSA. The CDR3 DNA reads TGTGCCAGCAGCTTAGGGGGGACTAGCACAGATACGCAGTATTTT. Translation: CASSLGGTSTDTQYF.

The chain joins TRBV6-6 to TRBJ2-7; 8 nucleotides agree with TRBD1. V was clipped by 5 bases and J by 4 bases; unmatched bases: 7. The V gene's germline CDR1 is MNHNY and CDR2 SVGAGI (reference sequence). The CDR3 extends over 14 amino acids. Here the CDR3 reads CASSLPGQEYEQYF. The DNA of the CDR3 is TGTGCCAGCAGTCTCCCGGGACAGGAGTACGAGCAGTACTTC.

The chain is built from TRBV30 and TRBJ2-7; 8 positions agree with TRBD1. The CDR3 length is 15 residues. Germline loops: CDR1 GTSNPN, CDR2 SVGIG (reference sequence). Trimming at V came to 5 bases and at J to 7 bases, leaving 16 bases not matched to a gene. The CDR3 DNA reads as TGTGCCTGGGATTTGGCCGGGACAGGTATTTTGGAGCAGTACTTC. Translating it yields CAWDLAGTGILEQYF.

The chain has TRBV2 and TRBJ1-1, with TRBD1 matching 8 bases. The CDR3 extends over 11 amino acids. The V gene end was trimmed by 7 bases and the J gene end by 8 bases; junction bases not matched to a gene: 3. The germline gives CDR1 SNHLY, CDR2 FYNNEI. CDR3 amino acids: CASIRTGEAFF. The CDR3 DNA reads TGTGCCAGCATTCGGACAGGGGAAGCTTTCTTT. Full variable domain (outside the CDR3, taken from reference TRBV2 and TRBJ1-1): EPEVTQTPSHQVTQMGQEVILRCVPISNHLYFYWYRQILGQKVEFLVSFYNNEISEKSEIFDDQFSVERPDGSNFTLKIRSTKLEDSAMYFCASIRTGEAFFGQGTRLTVV.

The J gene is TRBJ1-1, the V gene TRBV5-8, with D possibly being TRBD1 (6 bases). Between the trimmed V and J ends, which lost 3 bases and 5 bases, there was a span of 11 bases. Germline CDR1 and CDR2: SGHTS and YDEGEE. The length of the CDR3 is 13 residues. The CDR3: CASSWDRGTEAFF. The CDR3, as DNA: TGTGCCAGCAGCTGGGATAGGGGGACTGAAGCTTTCTTT.

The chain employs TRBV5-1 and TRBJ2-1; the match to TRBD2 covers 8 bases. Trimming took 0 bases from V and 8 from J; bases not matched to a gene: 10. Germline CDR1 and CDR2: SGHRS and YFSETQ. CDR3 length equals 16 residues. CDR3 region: CASSLDLGGRSHEQFF. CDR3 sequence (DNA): TGCGCCAGCAGCTTGGATCTCGGCGGGAGGTCTCATGAGCAGTTCTTC.

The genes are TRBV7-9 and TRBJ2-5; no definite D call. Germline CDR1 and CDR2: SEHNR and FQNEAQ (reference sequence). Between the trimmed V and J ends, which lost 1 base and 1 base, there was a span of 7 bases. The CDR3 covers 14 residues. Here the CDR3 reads CASSLGNSQETQYF. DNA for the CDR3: TGTGCCAGCAGCTTAGGTAATAGCCAAGAGACCCAGTACTTC.

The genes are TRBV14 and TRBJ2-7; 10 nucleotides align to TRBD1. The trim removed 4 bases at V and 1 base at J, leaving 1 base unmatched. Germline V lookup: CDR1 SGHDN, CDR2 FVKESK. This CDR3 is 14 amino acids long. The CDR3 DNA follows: TGTGCCAGCAGCCCGGGACAGGGGTCCTACGAGCAGTACTTC. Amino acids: CASSPGQGSYEQYF.

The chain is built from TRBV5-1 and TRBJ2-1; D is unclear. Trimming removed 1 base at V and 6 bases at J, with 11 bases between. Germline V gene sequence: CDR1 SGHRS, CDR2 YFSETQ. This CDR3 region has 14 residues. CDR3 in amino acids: CASSLPSGSNEQFF. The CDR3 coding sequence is TGCGCCAGCAGCTTGCCGTCAGGTAGCAATGAGCAGTTCTTC. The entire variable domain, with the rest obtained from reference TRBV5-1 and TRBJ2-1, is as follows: KAGVTQTPRYLIKTRGQQVTLSCSPISGHRSVSWYQQTPGQGLQFLFEYFSETQRNKGNFPGRFSGRQFSNSRSEMNVSTLELGDSALYLCASSLPSGSNEQFFGPGTRLTVL.

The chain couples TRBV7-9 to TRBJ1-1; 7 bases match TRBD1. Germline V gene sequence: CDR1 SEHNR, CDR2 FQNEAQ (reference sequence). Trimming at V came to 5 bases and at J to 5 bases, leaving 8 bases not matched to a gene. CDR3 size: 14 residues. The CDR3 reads CASSIGGTVTEAFF. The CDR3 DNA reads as TGTGCCAGCAGCATAGGGGGGACAGTTACTGAAGCTTTCTTT.

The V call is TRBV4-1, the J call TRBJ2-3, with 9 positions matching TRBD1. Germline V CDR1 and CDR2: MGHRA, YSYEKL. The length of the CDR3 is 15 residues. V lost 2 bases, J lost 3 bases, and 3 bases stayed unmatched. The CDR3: CASSQSGTGTDTQYF. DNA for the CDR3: TGCGCCAGCAGCCAATCCGGGACAGGGACAGATACGCAGTATTTT.

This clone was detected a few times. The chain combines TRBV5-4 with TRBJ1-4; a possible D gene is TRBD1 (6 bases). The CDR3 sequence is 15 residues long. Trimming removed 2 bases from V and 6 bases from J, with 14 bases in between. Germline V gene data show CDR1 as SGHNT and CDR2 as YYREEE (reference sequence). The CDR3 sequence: CASSLKTGQDEKLFF. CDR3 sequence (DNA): TGTGCCAGCAGCTTAAAGACAGGCCAAGATGAAAAACTGTTTTTT.

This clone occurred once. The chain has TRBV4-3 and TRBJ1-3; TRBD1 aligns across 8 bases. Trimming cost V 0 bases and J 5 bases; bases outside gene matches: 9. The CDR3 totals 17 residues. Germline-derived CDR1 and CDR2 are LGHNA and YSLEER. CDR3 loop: CASSQDRSQGARNTIYF. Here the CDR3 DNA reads TGCGCCAGCAGCCAAGATCGATCCCAGGGGGCCAGAAACACCATATATTTT.

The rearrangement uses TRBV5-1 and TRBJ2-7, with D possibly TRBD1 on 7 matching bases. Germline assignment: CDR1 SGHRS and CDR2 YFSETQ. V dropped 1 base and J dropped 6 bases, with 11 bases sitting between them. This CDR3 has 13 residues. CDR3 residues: CASSLQGGGEQYF. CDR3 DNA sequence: TGCGCCAGCAGCTTGCAGGGGGGTGGCGAGCAGTACTTC.